This is a list of T cell receptor beta chains from one sample in a study of T cells in Graves' hyperthyroidism and ophthalmopathy. TCRdb re-derived calls from the multiplex PCR reads in MiXCR, one entry per CDR3 protein. The sample yields under 800,000 distinct CDR3 sequences, around 13% seen once. Sequenced material: blood. All receptors come from a woman in her late teens or twenties with Graves' hyperthyroidism. Both conserved end residues are part of each CDR3. D genes are given only for firm matches. Clone size is shown for a subset of rows, as once, few, many or a class of expanded clone.

17	-	TRBV7-9	TRBJ2-3	TRBD2	TGTGCCAGCAGCATATACCCCCGGGGGAGGGACACAGATACGCAGTATTTT	CASSIYPRGRDTDTQYF
15	many	TRBV6-1	TRBJ1-4	-	TGTGCCAGCAGTTCCCCGACGAGGGGAGGCGAAAAACTGTTTTTT	CASSSPTRGGEKLFF
13	-	TRBV19	TRBJ2-7	TRBD1	TGTGCCAGTAGAGACAGGGTCAGGAACGAGCAGTACTTC	CASRDRVRNEQYF
16	many	TRBV28	TRBJ1-2	-	TGTGCCAGCAGTTCGAGCAGGTCAATAAACTCCTATGGCTACACCTTC	CASSSSRSINSYGYTF
15	-	TRBV7-9	TRBJ1-1	-	TGTGCCAGCAGCTTAGAGGGGATCCTGAGCACTGAAGCTTTCTTT	CASSLEGILSTEAFF
15	many	TRBV2	TRBJ2-7	TRBD2	TGTGCCAGCAGGGACCGGGAGGGAGGTATCTACGAGCAGTACTTC	CASRDREGGIYEQYF
14	many	TRBV2	TRBJ2-7	TRBD1	TGTGCCAGCAGTGGGGACAGGGGGGCCTACGAGCAGTACTTC	CASSGDRGAYEQYF
15	many	TRBV5-1	TRBJ2-7	-	TGCGCCAGCAGCCGTTCTAGGGGGAGTGATTACGAGCAGTACTTC	CASSRSRGSDYEQYF
13	few	TRBV29-1	TRBJ2-7	-	TGCAGCGTTGGTGGAGACTGGGCCTACGAGCAGTACTTC	CSVGGDWAYEQYF
13	many	TRBV5-1	TRBJ1-1	TRBD1	TGCGCCAGCAGCTTGGAAGCAGGACAGGGAGCTTTCTTT	CASSLEAGQGAFF
15	few	TRBV11-2	TRBJ2-1	-	TGTGCCAGCAGCTTAGATCTGCCGGGAGCCCATGAGCAGTTCTTC	CASSLDLPGAHEQFF
15	few	TRBV9	TRBJ2-5	TRBD1	TGTGCCAGCAGCGTAGCTGAGACAGGGCAAGAGACCCAGTACTTC	CASSVAETGQETQYF
15	-	TRBV6-2/TRBV6-3	TRBJ2-1	-	TGTGCCAGCAGTTCTACAGCGGGTCCTTACAATGAGCAGTTCTTC	CASSSTAGPYNEQFF
14	-	TRBV6-1	TRBJ2-7	TRBD1	TGTGCCAGCATTCCGGGACAGGGGGCTCACGAGCAGTACTTC	CASIPGQGAHEQYF
15	many	TRBV24-1	TRBJ2-1	TRBD1	TGTGCCACCAGTGACCCCCGGACAGGGGGAAGTGAGCAGTTCTTC	CATSDPRTGGSEQFF
14	many	TRBV29-1	TRBJ2-3	-	TGCAGCGTTGACGGGACGGGAGGCACAGATACGCAGTATTTT	CSVDGTGGTDTQYF
16	-	TRBV19	TRBJ1-1	-	TGTGCCAGTAGTATTTGGCTCCGACCCGCGAACACTGAAGCTTTCTTT	CASSIWLRPANTEAFF
12	many	TRBV27	TRBJ1-1	-	TGTGCCAGCAGTTTTCCGGGGTCGGAAGCTTTCTTT	CASSFPGSEAFF
15	once	TRBV14	TRBJ2-2	-	TGTGCCAGCAGCCAAGGCCTGCAGCACACCGGGGAGCTGTTTTTT	CASSQGLQHTGELFF
16	few	TRBV7-9	TRBJ2-4	TRBD2	TGTGCCAGCAGCTTTGGGCAGGGAGGGCTTGGTGACATTCAGTACTTC	CASSFGQGGLGDIQYF
16	many	TRBV18	TRBJ2-7	-	TGTGCCAGCTCACCCCAGGGAACGTCGAGCTCCTACGAGCAGTACTTC	CASSPQGTSSSYEQYF
14	many	TRBV27	TRBJ2-1	TRBD2	TGTGCCAGCAGTATCCTAGCGGGATTCAATGAGCAGTTCTTC	CASSILAGFNEQFF
19	-	TRBV27	TRBJ1-4	TRBD1	TGTGCCAGCAGTTTGTTCCCCAGGGGGCGCGGGGCCTCTAATGAAAAACTGTTTTTT	CASSLFPRGRGASNEKLFF
15	few	TRBV28	TRBJ2-3	TRBD1	TGTGCCAGCATTGGGGGAGGACAGGGCGCAGATACGCAGTATTTT	CASIGGGQGADTQYF
14	many	TRBV2	TRBJ2-1	TRBD1	TGTGCCAGCAGTGCCGACAGGGGGATGGATGAGCAGTTCTTC	CASSADRGMDEQFF
15	many	TRBV7-8	TRBJ2-1	TRBD1	TGTGCCAGCAGACCTCGGACAGGAACTTTCAATGAGCAGTTCTTC	CASRPRTGTFNEQFF
13	-	TRBV2	TRBJ2-7	-	TGTGCCAGCAGTGAATGGCCTTCTTACGAGCAGTACTTC	CASSEWPSYEQYF
11	-	TRBV19	TRBJ2-1	-	TGTGCCAGTAGCGCATACGTTGAGCAGTTCTTC	CASSAYVEQFF
16	-	TRBV6-1	TRBJ2-1	-	TGTGCCAGCAGTGCCACCGCCCGGTTCTCCTACAATGAGCAGTTCTTC	CASSATARFSYNEQFF
16	many	TRBV12-3/TRBV12-4	TRBJ2-3	-	TGTGCCAGCAGTTTGGGGCCTCCAACGGCCCCAGATACGCAGTATTTT	CASSLGPPTAPDTQYF
15	few	TRBV6-1	TRBJ1-2	-	TGTGCCAGCAGTGAAGACACAGCCCCTAACTATGGCTACACCTTC	CASSEDTAPNYGYTF
18	many	TRBV27	TRBJ2-3	TRBD2	TGTGCCAGCAGTTCCCGATTCAGACTAGCGGGAGAGAGTGATACGCAGTATTTT	CASSSRFRLAGESDTQYF
16	many	TRBV6-5	TRBJ1-1	-	TGTGCCAGCAGTTACTCGAAGGGGGACATGAACACTGAAGCTTTCTTT	CASSYSKGDMNTEAFF
12	-	TRBV6-2/TRBV6-3	TRBJ1-1	-	TGTGCCAGCAGTTACGGAGCTGAAAGGGCTTTCTTT	CASSYGAERAFF
16	many	TRBV3-1	TRBJ2-3	-	TGTGCCAGCAGCCAAGATGGCGGGTCCTTCACAGATACGCAGTATTTT	CASSQDGGSFTDTQYF
14	few	TRBV6-5	TRBJ1-1	-	TGTGCCAGCAGTTACTCCGAACATAACACTGAAGCTTTCTTT	CASSYSEHNTEAFF
17	many	TRBV13	TRBJ2-3	-	TGTGCCAGCAGGCCTTGGTCAGGGGTGATAGGCACAGATACGCAGTATTTT	CASRPWSGVIGTDTQYF